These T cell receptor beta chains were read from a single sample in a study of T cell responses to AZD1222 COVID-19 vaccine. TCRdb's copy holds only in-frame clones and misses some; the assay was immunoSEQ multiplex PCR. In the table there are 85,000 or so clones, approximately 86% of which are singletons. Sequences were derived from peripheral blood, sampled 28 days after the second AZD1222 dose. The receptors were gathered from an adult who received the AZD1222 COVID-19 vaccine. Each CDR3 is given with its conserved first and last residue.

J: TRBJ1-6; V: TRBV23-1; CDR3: CASVLLHF
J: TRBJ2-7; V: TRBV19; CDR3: CASSIRTGGSTGVPYEQYF
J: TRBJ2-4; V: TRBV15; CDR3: CATSRDGGQALAKNIQYF
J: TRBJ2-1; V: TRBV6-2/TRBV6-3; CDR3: CASSRGTSPINEQFF
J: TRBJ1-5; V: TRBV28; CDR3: CASGLPGNQPQHF
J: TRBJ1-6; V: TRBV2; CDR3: CASSTGLNSPLHF
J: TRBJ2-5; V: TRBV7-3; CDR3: CASRAGTSEETQYF
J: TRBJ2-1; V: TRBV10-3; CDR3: CAISDGSGASSYNEQFF
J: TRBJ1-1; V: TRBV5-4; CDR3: CASSPPGTANTEAFF
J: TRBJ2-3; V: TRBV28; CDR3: CASSVGQGVADTQYF
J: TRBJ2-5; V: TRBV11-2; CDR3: CASSLVLGQGPPETQYF
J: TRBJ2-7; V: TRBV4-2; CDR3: CASSQGLEAGGLYEQYF
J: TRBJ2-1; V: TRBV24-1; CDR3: CATSGRDPSYNEQFF
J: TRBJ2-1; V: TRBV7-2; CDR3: CASSLSLAGYNEQFF
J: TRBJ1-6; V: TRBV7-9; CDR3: CASSLAQGRSPLHF
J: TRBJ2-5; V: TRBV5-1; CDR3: CASSFDRQETQYF
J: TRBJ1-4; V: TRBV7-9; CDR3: CASRGASGQRNEKLFF
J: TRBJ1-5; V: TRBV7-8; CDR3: CASSPRGGRGQPQHF
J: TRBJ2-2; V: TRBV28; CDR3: CASISGTGSDTGELFF
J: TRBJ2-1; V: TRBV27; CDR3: CASRTSGGGLLGEQFF
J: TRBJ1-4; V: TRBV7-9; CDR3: CASSPNRLGYEKLFF
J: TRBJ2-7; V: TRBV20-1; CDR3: CSVSTDEQYF
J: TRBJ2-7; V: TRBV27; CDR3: CASSSPGATNEQYF
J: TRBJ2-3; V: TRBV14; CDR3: CASSQRTGGIDTQYF
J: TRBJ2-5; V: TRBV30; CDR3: CAWSVGGRGRPRAQYF
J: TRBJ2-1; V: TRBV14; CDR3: CASSLTKREVNEQFF
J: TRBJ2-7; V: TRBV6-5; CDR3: CASTNRGGGYEQYF
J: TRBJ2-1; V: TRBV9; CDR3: CASSVGELAHNEQFF
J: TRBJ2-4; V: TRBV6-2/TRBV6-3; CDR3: CASSWRGLAGSDIQYF
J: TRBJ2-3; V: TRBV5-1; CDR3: CASSEMPGTSNTDTQYF
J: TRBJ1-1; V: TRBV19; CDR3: CASSTGSAATEAFF
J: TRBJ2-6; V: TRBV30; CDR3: CAWSAGANVLTF
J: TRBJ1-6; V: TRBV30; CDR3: CAWSFTGTVNSPLHF
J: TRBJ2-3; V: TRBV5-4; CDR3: CASSLASTAGDTQYF
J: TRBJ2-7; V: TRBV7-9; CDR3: CASSLTSPPREQYF
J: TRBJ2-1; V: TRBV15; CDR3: CATSRRLTSGLYNEQFF
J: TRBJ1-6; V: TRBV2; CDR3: CASTNAYNSPLHF
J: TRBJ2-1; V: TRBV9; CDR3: CASMRREFGEQFF
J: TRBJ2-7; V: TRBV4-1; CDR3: CASSQGLAETYEQYF
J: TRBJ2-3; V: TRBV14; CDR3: CASSQGWTGETDTQYF
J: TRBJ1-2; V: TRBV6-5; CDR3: CASRLTGAYGYTF
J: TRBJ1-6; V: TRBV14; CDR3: CASSPGSYNSPLHF
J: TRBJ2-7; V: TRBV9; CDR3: CASSVGGLSPYEQYF
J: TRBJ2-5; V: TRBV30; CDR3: CASRLAGPQETQYF